This is a list of T cell receptor beta chains from one sample in a study of T-cell memory formation after mild COVID-19. TCRdb fed the 5' RACE reads into MiXCR, producing one record per CDR3 protein. The data contain about 240,000 distinct CDR3 sequences, around a tenth of them singletons. The sample consisted of PBMCs or a T cell subset sorted from them (not recorded which). The receptors shown here come from a young man who had mild COVID-19 (a few samples of this study predate the infection). Cell type and time point are not known. CDR3s include the opening cysteine and the closing phenylalanine or tryptophan. The D gene is left open where the match is weak. Only some rows state a clone size, as once, few, many or a class for expanded clones.

D gene | J gene | clone size | V gene | CDR3 DNA | CDR3 protein
TRBD2 | TRBJ2-3 | few | TRBV20-1 | TGCAGTGCGAGACGGGGGGGCACAGATACGCAGTATTTT | CSARRGGTDTQYF
NA | TRBJ2-3 | few | TRBV7-8 | TGTGCCAGCAGCTTAGCCCCCCGGGGGTCAGATACGCAGTATTTT | CASSLAPRGSDTQYF
NA | TRBJ1-3 | NA | TRBV21-1 | TGTGCCAGCAGCAAAAGATGGTACGGAAACACCATATATTTT | CASSKRWYGNTIYF
TRBD1 | TRBJ2-5 | few | TRBV29-1 | TGCAGCGGGCGGACCAACTACAGGGGACAAGAGACCCAGTACTTC | CSGRTNYRGQETQYF
NA | TRBJ2-7 | NA | TRBV30 | TGTGCCTGGAGTTCTCGGGGCCACGAGCAGTACTTC | CAWSSRGHEQYF
NA | TRBJ2-1 | NA | TRBV20-1 | TGCAGTGCTAGTCGGACCGGTCCCTACAATGAGCAGTTCTTC | CSASRTGPYNEQFF
TRBD2 | TRBJ2-1 | few | TRBV27 | TGTGCCAGCAGTCCCGCGACTAGCGGGGTCGGGCAGGGCAATGAGCAGTTCTTC | CASSPATSGVGQGNEQFF
NA | TRBJ2-1 | few | TRBV6-2/TRBV6-3 | TGTGCCAGCAGTCCCTGGGACGTGGCCTACAATGAGCAGTTCTTC | CASSPWDVAYNEQFF
TRBD2 | TRBJ2-5 | few | TRBV3-1 | TGTGCCAGCAGCCAAGATCTCGGCCTAGCGGGGGGCCTTCAAGAGACCCAGTACTTC | CASSQDLGLAGGLQETQYF
NA | TRBJ2-3 | NA | TRBV5-5 | TGTGCCAGCAGCTTGTGGCCGGGGGCCGGGGCAGATACGCAGTATTTT | CASSLWPGAGADTQYF
TRBD1 | TRBJ1-6 | NA | TRBV6-9 | TGTGCCAGGAGGGGACAGGGGGAGTCACCCCTCCACTTT | CARRGQGESPLHF
TRBD1 | TRBJ1-5 | few | TRBV4-1 | TGCGCCAGCAGCGGACAGGGCGGAGGGCAGCCCCAGCATTTT | CASSGQGGGQPQHF
TRBD1 | TRBJ1-5 | NA | TRBV12-5 | TGTGCTAGTGGTTTGGTCTTGACAGGGGGCGCGTTTGGCAATCAGCCCCAGCATTTT | CASGLVLTGGAFGNQPQHF
NA | TRBJ2-7 | many | TRBV4-2 | TGTGCCAGCAGCGCTGACGGAGGCTACGAGCAGTACTTC | CASSADGGYEQYF
TRBD1 | TRBJ2-3 | many | TRBV6-6 | TGTGCCAGCAGTTACGGAGGTCTCAGTGGGACAGGGTTAGGGCTCGATACGCAGTATTTT | CASSYGGLSGTGLGLDTQYF
TRBD1 | TRBJ2-3 | many | TRBV7-2 | TGTGCCAGCAGTCGATCCCCAGGACAGGCCGGCACAGATACGCAGTATTTT | CASSRSPGQAGTDTQYF
TRBD2 | TRBJ2-4 | NA | TRBV20-1 | TGCAGTGCTAGAGCGTCTAGCGGGGACTGGAACATTCAGTACTTC | CSARASSGDWNIQYF
NA | TRBJ1-6 | NA | TRBV20-1 | TGCAGTGCTAGGCGCTCGGGGGGGGAGAATTCACCCCTCCACTTT | CSARRSGGENSPLHF
NA | TRBJ1-6 | many | TRBV7-2 | TGTGCCAGCAGCTTAGTTGGGGGGGCAAATTCACCCCTCCACTTT | CASSLVGGANSPLHF
TRBD1 | TRBJ2-7 | few | TRBV7-6 | TGTGCCAGCAGCTTAGTTTCCGGGACAGGGGTCTACGAGCAGTACTTC | CASSLVSGTGVYEQYF
TRBD1 | TRBJ1-2 | few | TRBV7-2 | TGTGCCAGCAGCCCCCAGGGGGCACAAGGCTACACCTTC | CASSPQGAQGYTF
NA | TRBJ1-3 | few | TRBV30 | TGTGCCTGGAGTGCCCTAGGAGGCCCGTCTGGAAACACCATATATTTT | CAWSALGGPSGNTIYF
NA | TRBJ1-2 | few | TRBV27 | TGTGCCAGCAGTCCGTTCCCGACAGTCTATGGCTACACCTTC | CASSPFPTVYGYTF
TRBD1 | TRBJ1-4 | NA | TRBV20-1 | TGCAGTGCTAGGCTACAGGGGAATGAAAAACTGTTTTTT | CSARLQGNEKLFF
TRBD1 | TRBJ1-6 | few | TRBV7-2 | TGTGCCAGCAGCTTAATGGGGTACCGGGACAGCCGGTATAATTCACCCCTCCACTTT | CASSLMGYRDSRYNSPLHF
NA | TRBJ1-2 | many | TRBV20-1 | TGCAGTGCTAGAGCCGGAGGGGGTGGCTACACCTTC | CSARAGGGGYTF
NA | TRBJ2-2 | many | TRBV4-3 | TGCGCCAGCAGCCAAGAGCACACCCGAATCCTAAACACCGGGGAGCTGTTTTTT | CASSQEHTRILNTGELFF
TRBD1 | TRBJ2-1 | NA | TRBV6-2/TRBV6-3 | TGTGCCAGCAGTTACTCGAACAGGGGGTTGATCTTC | CASSYSNRGLIF
NA | TRBJ1-1 | NA | TRBV7-2 | TGTGCCAGCAGCTTGAGGCAACTCACTGAAGCTTTCTTT | CASSLRQLTEAFF
NA | TRBJ1-5 | few | TRBV6-6 | TGTGCCAGCAGGGTCCCCGGACCGGGCAATCAGCCCCAGCATTTT | CASRVPGPGNQPQHF
NA | TRBJ1-4 | NA | TRBV7-2 | TGTGCCAGCAGCTCGCTCGGGACCCTAAGTAATCTGTTTTTT | CASSSLGTLSNLFF
NA | TRBJ1-3 | NA | TRBV5-1 | TGCGCCAGCAGCGGCGGGAGGAAAAACACCATATATTTT | CASSGGRKNTIYF
NA | TRBJ1-1 | many | TRBV9 | TGTGCCAGCAGCGTAGGGTTGGAGGGGATCCACACTGAAGCTTTCTTT | CASSVGLEGIHTEAFF
TRBD1 | TRBJ2-3 | many | TRBV5-1 | TGCGCCAGCAGTAGGGGGCTACGAGATACGCAGTATTTT | CASSRGLRDTQYF
NA | TRBJ2-1 | NA | TRBV7-2 | TGTGCCAGCAGCACCCGGCAGGGAGCTGAGCAGTTCTTC | CASSTRQGAEQFF
TRBD1 | TRBJ2-5 | NA | TRBV7-9 | TGTGCCAGCAGCGCTGGGACAGGGGTTTCCTCGAGTCGGCGAGAGACCCAGTACTTC | CASSAGTGVSSSRRETQYF
NA | TRBJ1-1 | NA | TRBV18 | TGTGCCAGCTCACCACCTCCGAGGACTGAAGCTTTCTTT | CASSPPPRTEAFF
NA | TRBJ2-7 | few | TRBV12-3/TRBV12-4 | TGTGCCAGCAGTCCATCGGACGGGTACCGGTACGAGCAGTACTTC | CASSPSDGYRYEQYF